This TCR beta chain was sequenced in a study of blood T cell repertoires in COVID-19. Study information: The United States, Italy and Spain provided the acute and convalescent COVID-19 samples. In each case, the material was cDNA or gDNA derived from T cells, B-cell-depleted T cells, or PBMCs.

The CDR3 has 17 residues. Trimming cost V 3 bases and J 2 bases, with 17 bases left between them. CDR1 and CDR2 (germline): GTSNPN, SVGIG (reference sequence). Original processing notes: The assay estimated nucleated cells by amplifying reference gene primers. Sequenced by immunoSEQ multiplex PCR; TCRdb stores in-frame clones only, minus some. The DNA was the basis for D and trimming; V, J and clone size are from that table. The sample shows 40,000 to 50,000 clones, 90% of them seen only once. The sample comprised peripheral blood. The chain links TRBV30 to TRBJ1-6, with D hard to call. This clonotype was sampled from a man aged 65 to 85 with active COVID-19. DNA for the CDR3: TGTGCCTGGAGGGAGACTAGGACCTGGGCCTATAATTCACCCCTCCACTTT. It is translated as CAWRETRTWAYNSPLHF.